The 21 T cell receptor beta chains below were found in one sample sequenced in a study of cytomegalovirus exposure and HLA in healthy donors. PCR employed 60 Vbeta and 13 Jbeta primers. This table comes from immunoSEQ multiplex PCR, and its TCRdb copy is limited to in-frame clones, with some not included. The table includes some 110,000 clones, around 75% detected once. Sequenced input: PBMCs. These receptors originate from a man aged 25 to 40 in good health and CMV-seronegative.

The CDR3, as DNA: TGTGCCAGCAGTTTATTGACAGGAAAAGATACGCAGTATTTT. Translating it yields CASSLLTGKDTQYF. The rearrangement links TRBV27 to TRBJ2-3; TRBD1 is a possible D gene (6 bases). Germline V gene data show CDR1 as MNHEY and CDR2 as SMNVEV (reference sequence). The length of the CDR3 is 14 residues. V was pared by 1 base and J by 5 bases, with 10 bases between.

CDR3 coding DNA: TGTGCCAGCAGTGAAGGACAAATGAACACTGAAGCTTTCTTT. Its protein is CASSEGQMNTEAFF. The J gene is TRBJ1-1, the V gene TRBV2; D remains ambiguous. The CDR3 consists of 14 residues. V was trimmed by 1 base and J by 0 bases, leaving 6 bases between them. Germline V gene lookup returns CDR1 SNHLY and CDR2 FYNNEI.

The CDR3 DNA is TGCGCCAGCACCCAGGGCCCGGTAAAGAACACCGGGGAGCTGTTTTTT. It encodes CASTQGPVKNTGELFF. The chain has TRBV4-1 and TRBJ2-2; TRBD1 is a possible D gene (5 bases). Germline lookup yields CDR1 MGHRA and CDR2 YSYEKL. The CDR3 runs to 16 residues. Between the trimmed V and J ends, which lost 7 bases and 1 base, there was a span of 16 bases.

The rearrangement links TRBV7-2 to TRBJ1-4, with 7 bases lining up with TRBD1. The CDR3 contains 14 residues. CDR1 and CDR2 from the germline V gene are SGHTA and FQGNSA. V was pared by 6 bases and J by 8 bases, with 9 bases of the junction left unmatched. CDR3 sequence: CASRIQGGGEKLFF. The CDR3 DNA follows: TGTGCCAGCAGGATCCAGGGGGGCGGCGAAAAACTGTTTTTT.

This clone was found a few times. This chain uses TRBV19 with TRBJ1-1; no clear D gene. Trimming removed 4 bases at V and 4 bases at J, with 10 bases between. CDR1 LNHDA and CDR2 SQIVND come from the germline V gene (reference sequence). The CDR3 contains 13 residues. CDR3 bases: TGTGCCAGTAGTAGAACAGCCGGCACTGAAGCTTTCTTT. It is translated as CASSRTAGTEAFF.

The chain uses TRBV2 and TRBJ2-7; 10 bases fit TRBD2. CDR1 is SNHLY and CDR2 is FYNNEI in the germline V gene. The CDR3 totals 16 residues. V was pared by 3 bases and J by 0 bases, with 5 bases of the junction left unmatched. CDR3 nucleotide sequence: TGTGCCAGCAGTGAGGGCCTAGCGGGGGCCTCCTACGAGCAGTACTTC. This sequence encodes CASSEGLAGASYEQYF.

This clone came up a few times. This chain uses TRBV28 with TRBJ2-4, with 11 bases aligning to TRBD2. The CDR3 extends over 16 amino acids. Germline V gene sequence: CDR1 MDHEN, CDR2 SYDVKM. V was clipped by 4 bases and J by 2 bases; unmatched bases: 4. CDR3 DNA: TGTGCCAGCAGTTCACTAGCGGGAGTGACCAAAAACATTCAGTACTTC. Translated, it gives CASSSLAGVTKNIQYF. The entire variable domain, with the rest obtained from reference TRBV28 and TRBJ2-4, is as follows: DVKVTQSSRYLVKRTGEKVFLECVQDMDHENMFWYRQDPGLGLRLIYFSYDVKMKEKGDIPEGYSVSREKKERFSLILESASTNQTSMYLCASSSLAGVTKNIQYFGAGTRLSVL.

This clone came up once. One end of the junction is discordant with germline, which a read error may explain. V is TRBV25-1 and J is TRBJ2-1, with no clear D. The germline gives CDR1 MGHDK, CDR2 SYGVNS. The CDR3 contains 11 residues. This chain's CDR3 is CASSEYIEQFF. The CDR3 DNA sequence: TGTGCCAGCAGTGAATACATTGAGCAGTTCTTC. The full variable domain, rest sourced from reference TRBV25-1 and TRBJ2-1, is EADIYQTPRYLVIGTGKKITLECSQTMGHDKMYWYQQDPGMELHLIHYSYGVNSTEKGDLSSESTVSRIRTEHFPLTLESARPSHTSQYLCASSEYIEQFFGPGTRLTVL.

This rearrangement joins TRBV29-1 to TRBJ2-7, with 10 bases fitting TRBD1. J was trimmed by 4 bases and V by 6 bases; bases with no gene match: 6. This CDR3 comprises 13 residues. The germline gives CDR1 SQVTM, CDR2 ANQGSEA. The chain's CDR3 is CSVTGTGVYEQYF. CDR3 in DNA: TGCAGCGTCACCGGGACAGGGGTATACGAGCAGTACTTC.

The V call is TRBV6-1, the J call TRBJ1-4; unclear D gene. The CDR3 loop spans 15 amino acids. Trimming removed 2 bases from V and 6 bases from J, with 13 bases in between. Germline V gene data show CDR1 as MNHNS and CDR2 as SASEGT. The CDR3 DNA reads as TGTGCCAGCAGTGAATTGGACGAGGGATATGAAAAACTGTTTTTT. This gives the protein CASSELDEGYEKLFF.

The rearrangement joins TRBV7-3 to TRBJ2-3; 9 nucleotides match TRBD1. CDR1 and CDR2 (germline): SGHTA, FQGTGA. V lost 5 bases, J lost 4 bases, and 7 bases stayed unmatched. The CDR3 totals 15 residues. The CDR3 DNA follows: TGTGCCAGCAGCCAATATACAGGGGGCTCAGATACGCAGTATTTT. Translation: CASSQYTGGSDTQYF.

This clone was counted a few times. CDR3 region: CASSGGTSGGYNEQFF. The CDR3 DNA follows: TGCGCCAGCAGCGGTGGGACTAGCGGGGGATACAATGAGCAGTTCTTC. This chain uses TRBV5-1 with TRBJ2-1; 14 nucleotides align to TRBD2. V dropped 4 bases and J dropped 4; count of bases not matched to a gene: 4. The CDR3 sequence is 16 residues long. The germline CDR1 and CDR2 sequences are SGHRS and YFSETQ. Drawing the rest from reference TRBV5-1 and TRBJ2-1, the complete variable domain is KAGVTQTPRYLIKTRGQQVTLSCSPISGHRSVSWYQQTPGQGLQFLFEYFSETQRNKGNFPGRFSGRQFSNSRSEMNVSTLELGDSALYLCASSGGTSGGYNEQFFGPGTRLTVL.

The chain joins TRBV5-4 to TRBJ2-7, with 12 bases aligning to TRBD2. The CDR3 covers 15 residues. Trimming at V came to 4 bases and at J to 3 bases, leaving 5 bases not matched to a gene. Germline assignment: CDR1 SGHNT and CDR2 YYREEE (reference sequence). The CDR3: CASSAGLAGIYEQYF. Written as DNA, the CDR3 is TGTGCCAGCAGCGCTGGACTAGCGGGAATCTACGAGCAGTACTTC.

The rearrangement uses TRBV30 and TRBJ2-5, with D uncertain. The germline V and J ends were trimmed by 5 bases and 5 bases, with 12 bases remaining between them. CDR3 size: 12 residues. Germline V gene sequence: CDR1 GTSNPN, CDR2 SVGIG (reference sequence). The CDR3: CAWAPVRETQYF. The CDR3 DNA follows: TGTGCCTGGGCCCCGGTCCGGGAGACCCAGTACTTC.

The chain has TRBV6-6 and TRBJ1-6, with no clear D. CDR1 and CDR2 (germline): MNHNY, SVGAGI (reference sequence). Trimming shortened V by 5 bases and J by 9 bases, and 8 bases separated the two germline ends. This CDR3 spans 12 amino acids. For the CDR3, the DNA is TGTGCCAGCAGTCAAGGCGGTTCACCCCTCCACTTT. Translated, it gives CASSQGGSPLHF.

This chain connects TRBV19 to TRBJ2-5; D remains ambiguous. The CDR3 length is 14 residues. Trimming took 7 bases from V and 0 from J, leaving 12 bases between them. Germline loops: CDR1 LNHDA, CDR2 SQIVND (reference sequence). The CDR3 DNA is TGTGCCAGTAAACCTGACACGTACCAAGAGACCCAGTACTTC. Translation: CASKPDTYQETQYF.

The chain employs TRBV11-2 and TRBJ1-1, with 10 nucleotides matching TRBD1. The CDR3 covers 13 residues. V shed 6 bases and J 10 bases; nucleotides not matched to a gene: 8. CDR1 and CDR2 (germline): SGHAT, FQNNGV. The CDR3 region is CASSSNGDRGAFF. The DNA for the CDR3 is TGTGCCAGCAGTTCAAACGGGGACAGGGGAGCTTTCTTT.

The chain has TRBV28 and TRBJ1-1; D not certain. The V end was cut by 7 bases, the J end by 11 bases, with 14 bases between. From germline, CDR1 is MDHEN and CDR2 SYDVKM. CDR3 length equals 11 residues. This CDR3 reads CASNDGVRAFF. CDR3 in DNA: TGTGCCAGCAATGACGGCGTGAGGGCTTTCTTT.

This clone was picked up one time. The gene calls are TRBV13 and TRBJ1-2; D gene unclear. V lost 3 bases to trimming and J lost 3 bases, with 14 bases between them. The V gene's germline CDR1 is PRHDT and CDR2 FYEKMQ (reference sequence). The CDR3 has 15 amino acids. CDR3: CASSFTYGRDYGYTF. DNA for the CDR3: TGTGCCAGCAGCTTTACATATGGGCGAGACTATGGCTACACCTTC.

The V call is TRBV29-1, the J call TRBJ1-1, with D possibly matching TRBD1 (6 bases). CDR1 is SQVTM, CDR2 ANQGSEA, per germline. This CDR3 is 13 amino acids long. The V gene lost 3 bases and the J gene lost 0 bases, with 8 bases spanning the gap. CDR3 DNA: TGCAGCGTTGACGGACAGCTGAACACTGAAGCTTTCTTT. Translation: CSVDGQLNTEAFF.

The chain employs TRBV9 and TRBJ1-2, with 9 bases identical to TRBD1. Germline assignment: CDR1 SGDLS and CDR2 YYNGEE. With V trimmed by 4 bases and J by 5 bases, 12 bases remained unmatched. The CDR3 sequence is 16 residues long. The chain's CDR3 is CASSIGTGPHLYGYTF. The CDR3, as DNA: TGTGCCAGCAGCATAGGGACAGGGCCTCACCTATATGGCTACACCTTC.